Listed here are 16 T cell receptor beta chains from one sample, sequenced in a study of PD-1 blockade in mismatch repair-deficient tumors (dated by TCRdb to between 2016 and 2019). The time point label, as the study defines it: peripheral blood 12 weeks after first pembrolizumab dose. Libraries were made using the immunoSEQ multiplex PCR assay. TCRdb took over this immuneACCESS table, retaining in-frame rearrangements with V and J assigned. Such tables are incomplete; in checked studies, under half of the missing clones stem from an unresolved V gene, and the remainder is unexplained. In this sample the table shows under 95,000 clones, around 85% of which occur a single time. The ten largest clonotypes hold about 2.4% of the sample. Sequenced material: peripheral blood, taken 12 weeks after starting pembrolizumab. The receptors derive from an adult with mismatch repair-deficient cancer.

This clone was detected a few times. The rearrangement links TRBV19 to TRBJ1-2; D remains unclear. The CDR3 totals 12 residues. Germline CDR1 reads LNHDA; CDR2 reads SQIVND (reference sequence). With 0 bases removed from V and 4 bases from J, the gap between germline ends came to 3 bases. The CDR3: CASSIDTYGYTF. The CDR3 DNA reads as TGTGCCAGTAGTATAGACACCTATGGCTACACCTTC.

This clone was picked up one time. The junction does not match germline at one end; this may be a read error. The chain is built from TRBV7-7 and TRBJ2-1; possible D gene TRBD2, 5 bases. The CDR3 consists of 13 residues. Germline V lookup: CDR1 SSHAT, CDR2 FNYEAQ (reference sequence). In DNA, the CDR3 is TGTGCTAGCAGCTTTGCCGAGGGATGGGAGCAGTTCTTC. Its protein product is CASSFAEGWEQFF. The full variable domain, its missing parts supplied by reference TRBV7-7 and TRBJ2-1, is GAGVSQSPRYKVTKRGQDVTLRCDPISSHATLYWYQQALGQGPEFLTYFNYEAQPDKSGLPSDRFSAERPEGSISTLTIQRTEQRDSAMYRCASSFAEGWEQFFGPGTRLTVL.

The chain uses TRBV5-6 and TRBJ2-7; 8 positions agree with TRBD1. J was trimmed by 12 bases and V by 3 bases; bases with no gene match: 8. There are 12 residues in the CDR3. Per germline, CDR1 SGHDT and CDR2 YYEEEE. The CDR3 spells CASSSDRGAPYF. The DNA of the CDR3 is TGTGCCAGCAGCTCCGACAGGGGAGCCCCGTACTTC.

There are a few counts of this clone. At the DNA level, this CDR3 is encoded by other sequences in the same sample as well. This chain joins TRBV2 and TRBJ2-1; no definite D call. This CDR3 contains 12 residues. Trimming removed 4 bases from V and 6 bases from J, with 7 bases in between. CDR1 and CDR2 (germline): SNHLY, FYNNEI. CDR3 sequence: CASSGLFNEQFF. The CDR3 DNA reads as TGTGCCAGCAGTGGACTTTTCAATGAGCAGTTCTTC.

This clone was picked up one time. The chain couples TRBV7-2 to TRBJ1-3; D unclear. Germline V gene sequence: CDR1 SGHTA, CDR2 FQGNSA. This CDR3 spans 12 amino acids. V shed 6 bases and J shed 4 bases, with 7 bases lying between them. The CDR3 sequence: CASSPGGNTIYF. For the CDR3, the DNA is TGTGCCAGCAGTCCTGGGGGAAACACCATATATTTT.

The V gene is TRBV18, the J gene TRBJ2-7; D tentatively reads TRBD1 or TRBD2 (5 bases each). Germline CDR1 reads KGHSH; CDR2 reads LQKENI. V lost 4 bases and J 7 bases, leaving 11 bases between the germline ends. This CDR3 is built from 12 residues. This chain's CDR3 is CASSLGEGEQYF. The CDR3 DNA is TGTGCCAGCTCACTAGGCGAGGGGGAGCAGTACTTC.

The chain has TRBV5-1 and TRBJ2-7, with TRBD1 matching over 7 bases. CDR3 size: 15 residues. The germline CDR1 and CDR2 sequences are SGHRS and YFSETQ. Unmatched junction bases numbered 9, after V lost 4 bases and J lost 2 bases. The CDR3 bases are TGCGCCAGCAGCCCTGGACAGGCTGGAACCTACGAGCAGTACTTC. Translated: CASSPGQAGTYEQYF.

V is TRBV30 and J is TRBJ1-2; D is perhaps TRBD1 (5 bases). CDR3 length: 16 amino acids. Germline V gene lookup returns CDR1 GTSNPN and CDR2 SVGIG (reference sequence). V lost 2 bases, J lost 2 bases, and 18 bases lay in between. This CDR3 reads CAWSQVPGQGNYGYTF. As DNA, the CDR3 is TGTGCCTGGAGTCAAGTCCCCGGGCAGGGCAACTATGGCTACACCTTC.

DNA for the CDR3: TGTGCCAGCAGCTCCCCCCGGGATGAGCAGTTCTTC. Translated, it gives CASSSPRDEQFF. The chain has TRBV7-9 and TRBJ2-1; D uncertain. Germline loops: CDR1 SEHNR, CDR2 FQNEAQ (reference sequence). The V end lost 4 bases, the J end lost 8 bases, and 9 bases lay between the germline ends. CDR3 size: 12 residues.

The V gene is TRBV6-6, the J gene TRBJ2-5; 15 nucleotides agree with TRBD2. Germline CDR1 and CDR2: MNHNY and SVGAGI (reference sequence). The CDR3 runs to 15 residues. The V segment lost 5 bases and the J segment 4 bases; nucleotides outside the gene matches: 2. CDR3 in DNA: TGTGCCAGCAGTAGGACTAGCGGGAGGGGAGAGACCCAGTACTTC. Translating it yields CASSRTSGRGETQYF.

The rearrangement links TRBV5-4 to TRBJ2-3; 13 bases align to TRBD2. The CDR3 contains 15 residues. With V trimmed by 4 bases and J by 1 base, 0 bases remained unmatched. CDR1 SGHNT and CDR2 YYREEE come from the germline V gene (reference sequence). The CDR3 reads CASSTSGRGTDTQYF. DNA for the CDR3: TGTGCCAGCAGCACTAGCGGGAGGGGCACAGATACGCAGTATTTT.

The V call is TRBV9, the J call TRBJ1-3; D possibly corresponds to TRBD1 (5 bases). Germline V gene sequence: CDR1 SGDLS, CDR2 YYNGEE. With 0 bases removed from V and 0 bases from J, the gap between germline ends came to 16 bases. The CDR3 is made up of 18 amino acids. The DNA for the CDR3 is TGTGCCAGCAGCGTAGGGGGGGAGACAGCCCGCTCTGGAAACACCATATATTTT. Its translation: CASSVGGETARSGNTIYF.

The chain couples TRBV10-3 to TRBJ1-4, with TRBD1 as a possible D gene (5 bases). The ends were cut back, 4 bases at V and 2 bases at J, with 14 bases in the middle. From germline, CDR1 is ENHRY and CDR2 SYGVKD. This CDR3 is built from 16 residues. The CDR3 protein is CAISANPRATNEKLFF. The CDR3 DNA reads TGTGCCATCAGTGCAAACCCCAGGGCGACTAATGAAAAACTGTTTTTT.

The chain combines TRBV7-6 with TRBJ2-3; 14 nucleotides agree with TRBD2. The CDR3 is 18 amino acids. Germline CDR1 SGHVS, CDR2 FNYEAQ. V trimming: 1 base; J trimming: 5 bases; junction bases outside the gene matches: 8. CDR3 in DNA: TGTGCCAGCAGCTTAGAGGGGGGACTAGCGGGAGCAAAAGATACGCAGTATTTT. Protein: CASSLEGGLAGAKDTQYF.

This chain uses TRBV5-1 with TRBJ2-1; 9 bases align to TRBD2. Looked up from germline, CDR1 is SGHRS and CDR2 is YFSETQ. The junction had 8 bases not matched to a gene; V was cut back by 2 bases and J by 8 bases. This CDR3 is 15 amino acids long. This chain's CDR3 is CASSFAGGRGDEQFF. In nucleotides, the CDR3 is TGCGCCAGCAGCTTCGCAGGCGGGAGGGGCGATGAGCAGTTCTTC.

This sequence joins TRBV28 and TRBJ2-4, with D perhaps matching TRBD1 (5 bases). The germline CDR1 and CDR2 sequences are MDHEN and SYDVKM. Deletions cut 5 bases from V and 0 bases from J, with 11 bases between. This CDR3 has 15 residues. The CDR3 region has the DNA TGTGCCAGCAGTCAGGGCCCCTTAGCCAAAAACATTCAGTACTTC. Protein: CASSQGPLAKNIQYF.